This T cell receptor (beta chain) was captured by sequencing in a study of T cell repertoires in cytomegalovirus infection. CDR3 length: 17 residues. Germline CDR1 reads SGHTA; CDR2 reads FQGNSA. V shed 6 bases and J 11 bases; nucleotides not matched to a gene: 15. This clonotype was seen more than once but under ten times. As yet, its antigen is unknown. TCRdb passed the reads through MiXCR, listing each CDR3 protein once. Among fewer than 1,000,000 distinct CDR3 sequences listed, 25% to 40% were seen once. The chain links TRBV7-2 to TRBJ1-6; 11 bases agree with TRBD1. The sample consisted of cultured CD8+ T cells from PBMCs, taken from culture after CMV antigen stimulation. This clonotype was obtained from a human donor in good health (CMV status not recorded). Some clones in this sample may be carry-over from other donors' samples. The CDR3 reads CASSYLSADRGLPPLHF. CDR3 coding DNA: TGTGCCAGCAGTTACCTCTCCGCGGACAGGGGGCTGCCACCCCTCCACTTT.